This T cell receptor beta chain was observed in a study of beta chain features in type 1 diabetes (dated by TCRdb to 2016 to 2019). Concerning the study at large: Mean age, gender distribution, total cell number and subset yield did not differ between patients and healthy donors. Regulatory and stem cell-like memory subsets were isolated from only 8 patients and about eight healthy donors, whereas naive and central memory subsets came from all 28 donors. The study compared the TCRB repertoires of sorted circulating CD4+ T cell subsets in recently diagnosed type 1 diabetes patients with those in matched healthy donors. A total of 107,917,701 sorted cells were examined across all samples, and a strong correlation was observed between cell number per subset and RNA yield. The study at large found these results: Patients with type 1 diabetes made fewer insertions and deleted more nucleotides at VDJ recombination sites, implying thymic rearrangement abnormalities. Because cDNA was sequenced instead of genomic DNA, highly expressing activated cells could be over-represented, though the groups showed no difference in activation or CD3 levels. Because the HLA sub-analyses included only small numbers of individuals, any influence of HLA type on TCRB rearrangement was left unresolved. Type 1 diabetes patients showed a moderate but significant shortening of TCRB CDR3 length in all four CD4+ subsets. Naive, central memory and regulatory TCRB repertoires appeared to be more similar among patients than among healthy donors. Shorter templates might be favored by PCR, yet because patient and control samples were amplified and corrected together, any such skew would affect both groups equally.

The germline V gene (reference sequence) specifies SEHNR as CDR1 and FQNEAQ as CDR2. The germline V and J ends show losses of 5 bases and 5 bases respectively, and no gene match explains 6 bases of the junction. Spanning cysteine to phenylalanine, the CDR3 consists of 14 amino acids. Of all the DNA, just the CDR3 is kept, 42 bases in frame from base 1. Worth noting for this clone: Its antigen is unknown. No much larger clonotype is one base removed from it; base qualities were not supplied.

All of the isolated RNA was reverse transcribed with the High Capacity cDNA Reverse Transcription Kit, so expressed TCRB transcripts were sequenced. Naive, central memory and regulatory T cell samples underwent deep immunoSEQ sequencing, averaging around 3.9 million total reads per sample. After sorted cells were lysed in RLT buffer, RNA was extracted with DNase-treated RNeasy Micro or Mini kits, with the choice depending on cell number. Each cell subset was processed separately to prevent cross-contamination, with patient and healthy donor samples processed together. The immunoSEQ multiplex PCR was used to amplify TCRB sequences from cDNA, generating 87-bp fragments that spanned the CDR3 region. The amplicons were sequenced using the Illumina HiSeq platform. Under the source paper's analysis protocol: Synthetic template baselines were used to correct PCR bias computationally, reads within Hamming distance 2 were collapsed together, and singletons that could not be merged were discarded. By aligning reads against IMGT, V, D and J genes, CDR3 length, and insertions or deletions at six rearrangement sites were assigned. Clonotype counts were normalized to sorted cell number within each subset before computing true diversity and Gini coefficients with the tcR R package. The overlap coefficient, calculated on TCRB nucleotide sequences, was used to measure repertoire sharing. As a proxy for the pre-selection repertoire, out-of-frame TCRB sequences from naive cells were analyzed. Entries here come from immuneACCESS through TCRdb and include only in-frame sequences with V and J called. Some clones fail to appear in such tables; in the studies checked, an unresolved V gene covers under half of the shortfall, and the cause of the remainder is unknown. V and J calls and clone size are as listed in that table; D and trimming were resolved from the DNA. In this sample the table shows some 400,000 clones, roughly 15% of which occur a single time. Of the sample, about 0.018% falls within the top ten clones.

Each donor gave one peripheral blood draw, averaging approximately 110 mL, which was collected into heparinised tubes. Using a panel that included CD45RO, CCR7, CD25, CD127, CD95 and CD27, naive, central memory, regulatory and stem cell-like memory CD4+ T cells were sorted on a BD FACSAria II. A purity above 95% was achieved for all sorted populations. PBMCs were separated immediately by Lymphoprep density gradient centrifugation and were stained directly, without being cultured. To minimize batch effects, samples were stained and sorted in pairs, one healthy donor with one patient per experiment. Recombination joined TRBV7-9 with TRBJ2-7; TRBD1 lines up with 10 middle nucleotides. What was sequenced was naive CD4+ T cells from blood. According to the study, the label for this sample's cell subset or site signals: true naive CD4+ T cells. The sequence was obtained from a woman aged 18 to 35 in good health. The CDR3 is CASSPGTGDHEQYF. The DNA is as follows: TGTGCCAGCAGCCCCGGGACAGGGGACCACGAGCAGTACTTC.